These T cell receptor beta chains were read from a single sample in a study of blood T cell repertoires in COVID-19. Only in-frame clones appear in the TCRdb table, and some are missing; sequencing was by immunoSEQ multiplex PCR. The data show roughly 70,000 clones, roughly 84% seen once. The sequenced sample was peripheral blood. These receptor sequences come from a man between 65 and 80 years old with acute or convalescent COVID-19. Each CDR3 is given with its conserved first and last residue. D genes are given only for firm matches. A row's size may be missing; if present it is once, few, many or a size class.

j_call: TRBJ1-5; v_call: TRBV6-5; clone_size: NA; d_call: NA; cdr3_aa: CASSYLPQGGQPQHF; cdr3_nt: TGTGCCAGCAGTTACTTACCGCAGGGTGGACAGCCCCAGCATTTT
j_call: TRBJ1-4; v_call: TRBV29-1; clone_size: NA; d_call: TRBD1; cdr3_aa: CSAGDRGGNEKLFF; cdr3_nt: TGCAGCGCCGGGGACAGGGGCGGAAATGAAAAACTGTTTTTT
j_call: TRBJ1-5; v_call: TRBV19; clone_size: NA; d_call: NA; cdr3_aa: CASTDRDFPQHF; cdr3_nt: TGTGCCAGTACGGATCGGGACTTTCCCCAGCATTTT
j_call: TRBJ1-1; v_call: TRBV6-2/TRBV6-3; clone_size: NA; d_call: TRBD1; cdr3_aa: CASSRRFDRGTEAFF; cdr3_nt: TGTGCCAGCAGCCGGAGGTTCGACAGGGGTACTGAAGCTTTCTTT
j_call: TRBJ1-5; v_call: TRBV2; clone_size: NA; d_call: NA; cdr3_aa: CASSTLTGANQPQHF; cdr3_nt: TGTGCCAGCTCTACCCTGACAGGAGCAAATCAGCCCCAGCATTTT
j_call: TRBJ1-1; v_call: TRBV5-1; clone_size: NA; d_call: NA; cdr3_aa: CASSLDVRGNTEAFF; cdr3_nt: TGCGCCAGCAGCTTGGATGTCAGGGGGAACACTGAAGCTTTCTTT
j_call: TRBJ1-6; v_call: TRBV6-1; clone_size: NA; d_call: TRBD1; cdr3_aa: CASSDIGQGASPLHF; cdr3_nt: TGTGCCAGCAGTGATATCGGACAGGGGGCATCACCCCTCCACTTT
j_call: TRBJ2-7; v_call: TRBV6-5; clone_size: NA; d_call: NA; cdr3_aa: CASSYSSPPSSYEQYF; cdr3_nt: TGTGCCAGCAGTTACTCAAGCCCGCCGAGCTCCTACGAGCAGTACTTC
j_call: TRBJ1-5; v_call: TRBV2; clone_size: many; d_call: NA; cdr3_aa: CASSEKGGNQPQHF; cdr3_nt: TGTGCCAGCAGTGAGAAAGGGGGAAATCAGCCCCAGCATTTT
j_call: TRBJ1-5; v_call: TRBV5-1; clone_size: NA; d_call: NA; cdr3_aa: CASSLGQDQPQHF; cdr3_nt: TGCGCCAGCAGCTTGGGACAGGATCAGCCCCAGCATTTT
j_call: TRBJ2-7; v_call: TRBV27; clone_size: NA; d_call: TRBD1; cdr3_aa: CASSWGQGSYEQYF; cdr3_nt: TGTGCCAGCAGTTGGGGACAGGGGTCCTACGAGCAGTACTTC
j_call: TRBJ2-5; v_call: TRBV7-2; clone_size: NA; d_call: TRBD2; cdr3_aa: CASILAGAGGTQYF; cdr3_nt: TGTGCCAGCATCTTAGCGGGGGCTGGCGGGACCCAGTACTTC
j_call: TRBJ2-3; v_call: TRBV7-8; clone_size: NA; d_call: NA; cdr3_aa: CASTQGRDTQYF; cdr3_nt: TGTGCCAGCACCCAGGGCCGGGATACGCAGTATTTT
j_call: TRBJ1-2; v_call: TRBV18; clone_size: NA; d_call: NA; cdr3_aa: CASSPDRANYGYTF; cdr3_nt: TGTGCCAGCTCACCAGACAGAGCTAACTATGGCTACACCTTC
j_call: TRBJ2-5; v_call: TRBV7-2; clone_size: NA; d_call: TRBD2; cdr3_aa: CASSLDGGLAGETQYF; cdr3_nt: TGTGCCAGCAGCTTAGACGGGGGGTTAGCAGGAGAGACCCAGTACTTC
j_call: TRBJ2-3; v_call: TRBV4-3; clone_size: NA; d_call: TRBD2; cdr3_aa: CASRRLAGGSDTQYF; cdr3_nt: TGCGCCAGCAGGCGCCTAGCGGGGGGTTCAGATACGCAGTATTTT
j_call: TRBJ1-4; v_call: TRBV30; clone_size: NA; d_call: NA; cdr3_aa: CAWMAATNEKLFF; cdr3_nt: TGTGCCTGGATGGCAGCAACTAATGAAAAACTGTTTTTT
j_call: TRBJ1-2; v_call: TRBV5-4; clone_size: once; d_call: TRBD1; cdr3_aa: CASSSASDRGHGYTF; cdr3_nt: TGTGCCAGCAGTTCTGCATCCGACAGGGGCCATGGCTACACCTTC
j_call: TRBJ2-7; v_call: TRBV25-1; clone_size: NA; d_call: NA; cdr3_aa: CASSVAGARYEQYF; cdr3_nt: TGTGCCAGCAGTGTCGCAGGGGCAAGATACGAGCAGTACTTC
j_call: TRBJ2-5; v_call: TRBV19; clone_size: few; d_call: NA; cdr3_aa: CASSMEGPRGTQYF; cdr3_nt: TGTGCCAGTAGTATGGAGGGTCCCCGGGGGACCCAGTACTTC
j_call: TRBJ2-2; v_call: TRBV2; clone_size: NA; d_call: TRBD1; cdr3_aa: CASRPGQGGSGELFF; cdr3_nt: TGTGCCAGCAGACCGGGACAGGGCGGGTCCGGGGAGCTGTTTTTT
j_call: TRBJ2-3; v_call: TRBV9; clone_size: NA; d_call: TRBD2; cdr3_aa: CASSDEPGLAVSTDTQYF; cdr3_nt: TGTGCCAGCAGCGATGAGCCGGGACTAGCGGTTAGCACAGATACGCAGTATTTT
j_call: TRBJ2-3; v_call: TRBV7-2; clone_size: NA; d_call: TRBD1; cdr3_aa: CASSLGTGTSSTDTQYF; cdr3_nt: TGTGCCAGCAGCTTGGGGACAGGCACGTCTAGCACAGATACGCAGTATTTT
j_call: TRBJ1-5; v_call: TRBV18; clone_size: NA; d_call: NA; cdr3_aa: CASSPPGLRTGNQPQHF; cdr3_nt: TGTGCCAGCTCACCACCAGGACTTCGGACTGGGAATCAGCCCCAGCATTTT
j_call: TRBJ2-2; v_call: TRBV7-9; clone_size: NA; d_call: TRBD1; cdr3_aa: CASSHRDRGPGELFF; cdr3_nt: TGTGCCAGCAGCCACCGGGACAGGGGGCCCGGGGAGCTGTTTTTT
j_call: TRBJ2-1; v_call: TRBV18; clone_size: NA; d_call: TRBD2; cdr3_aa: CASSPPPSGGANEQFF; cdr3_nt: TGTGCCAGCTCACCACCCCCTAGCGGGGGGGCAAATGAGCAGTTCTTC
j_call: TRBJ1-5; v_call: TRBV5-6; clone_size: NA; d_call: TRBD1; cdr3_aa: CASRTGTGGPTSNQPQHF; cdr3_nt: TGTGCCAGCAGGACCGGGACAGGGGGCCCTACTAGCAATCAGCCCCAGCATTTT
j_call: TRBJ1-2; v_call: TRBV19; clone_size: NA; d_call: TRBD1; cdr3_aa: CASGQGSYGYTF; cdr3_nt: TGTGCCAGCGGACAGGGCTCCTATGGCTACACCTTC
j_call: TRBJ2-7; v_call: TRBV11-2; clone_size: NA; d_call: TRBD1; cdr3_aa: CASSSPGAGQGYEQYF; cdr3_nt: TGTGCCAGCAGCTCCCCTGGGGCTGGACAGGGCTACGAGCAGTACTTC
j_call: TRBJ1-4; v_call: TRBV7-6; clone_size: NA; d_call: TRBD1; cdr3_aa: CASSLGQGFNEKLFF; cdr3_nt: TGTGCCAGCAGCCTAGGACAGGGCTTTAATGAAAAACTGTTTTTT
j_call: TRBJ1-5; v_call: TRBV28; clone_size: NA; d_call: TRBD1; cdr3_aa: CASSLRTGDNQPQHF; cdr3_nt: TGTGCCAGCAGTTTAAGGACAGGGGACAATCAGCCCCAGCATTTT
j_call: TRBJ2-2; v_call: TRBV14; clone_size: NA; d_call: NA; cdr3_aa: CASSQEWEDHTGELFF; cdr3_nt: TGTGCCAGCAGCCAAGAATGGGAGGACCACACCGGGGAGCTGTTTTTT
j_call: TRBJ1-4; v_call: TRBV30; clone_size: NA; d_call: TRBD1; cdr3_aa: CAWSTNRAGGYEKLFF; cdr3_nt: TGTGCCTGGAGTACAAATAGGGCAGGGGGGTACGAAAAACTGTTTTTT
j_call: TRBJ2-5; v_call: TRBV3-1/TRBV3-2; clone_size: NA; d_call: TRBD2; cdr3_aa: CASSLAGSQETQYF; cdr3_nt: TGTGCCAGCAGCCTAGCGGGGAGCCAAGAGACCCAGTACTTC
j_call: TRBJ1-1; v_call: TRBV11-2; clone_size: NA; d_call: TRBD1; cdr3_aa: CASSEGARNTEAFF; cdr3_nt: TGTGCCAGCAGCGAGGGGGCGCGGAACACTGAAGCTTTCTTT
j_call: TRBJ1-3; v_call: TRBV27; clone_size: once; d_call: TRBD1; cdr3_aa: CASSSSTPRDSTSSSGNTIYF; cdr3_nt: TGTGCCAGCAGTTCGTCTACTCCACGGGACAGCACATCGAGCTCTGGAAACACCATATATTTT
j_call: TRBJ1-3; v_call: TRBV5-1; clone_size: NA; d_call: NA; cdr3_aa: CAVHRAGNTIYF; cdr3_nt: TGCGCCGTCCACAGGGCTGGAAACACCATATATTTT
j_call: TRBJ2-7; v_call: TRBV6-5; clone_size: once; d_call: NA; cdr3_aa: CASSYSKTASYEQYF; cdr3_nt: TGTGCCAGCAGTTACTCGAAAACAGCCTCCTACGAGCAGTACTTC
j_call: TRBJ1-5; v_call: TRBV2; clone_size: NA; d_call: NA; cdr3_aa: CASSESGGNQPQHF; cdr3_nt: TGTGCCAGCAGTGAGTCCGGGGGAAATCAGCCCCAGCATTTT
j_call: TRBJ1-2; v_call: TRBV19; clone_size: few; d_call: NA; cdr3_aa: CASSTTSGGYLNYGYTF; cdr3_nt: TGTGCCAGTAGTACAACCTCTGGGGGGTATCTCAACTATGGCTACACCTTC
j_call: TRBJ2-7; v_call: TRBV5-1; clone_size: NA; d_call: TRBD1; cdr3_aa: CASSRQDRGAYGQYF; cdr3_nt: TGCGCCAGCAGCAGACAAGACAGGGGCGCCTACGGGCAGTACTTC
j_call: TRBJ1-5; v_call: TRBV4-3; clone_size: NA; d_call: NA; cdr3_aa: CASSQAFGQPQHF; cdr3_nt: TGCGCCAGCAGCCAAGCGTTTGGCCAGCCCCAGCATTTT
j_call: TRBJ1-6; v_call: TRBV7-9; clone_size: NA; d_call: NA; cdr3_aa: CAVGGTPYNSPLHF; cdr3_nt: TGTGCAGTTGGGGGGACCCCCTATAATTCACCCCTCCACTTT
j_call: TRBJ2-5; v_call: TRBV18; clone_size: NA; d_call: NA; cdr3_aa: CASARGSLPAETQYF; cdr3_nt: TGTGCCAGCGCCCGGGGGAGCCTTCCCGCCGAGACCCAGTACTTC
j_call: TRBJ2-4; v_call: TRBV3-1/TRBV3-2; clone_size: once; d_call: NA; cdr3_aa: CASSGGTPKNIQYF; cdr3_nt: TGTGCCAGCAGCGGCGGGACTCCAAAAAACATTCAGTACTTC
j_call: TRBJ1-1; v_call: TRBV5-6; clone_size: NA; d_call: NA; cdr3_aa: CASSFLVRGSNTEAFF; cdr3_nt: TGTGCCAGCAGTTTTCTTGTAAGGGGGAGTAACACTGAAGCTTTCTTT
j_call: TRBJ1-2; v_call: TRBV7-9; clone_size: NA; d_call: TRBD1; cdr3_aa: CASSARDRGNYGYTF; cdr3_nt: TGTGCCAGCAGCGCGCGGGACAGGGGAAACTATGGCTACACCTTC
j_call: TRBJ2-7; v_call: TRBV7-8; clone_size: NA; d_call: TRBD1; cdr3_aa: CASSLVGGSGEQYF; cdr3_nt: TGTGCCAGCAGCTTAGTAGGGGGCTCTGGAGAGCAGTACTTC
j_call: TRBJ1-5; v_call: TRBV5-6; clone_size: NA; d_call: NA; cdr3_aa: CASSLRLYSNQPQHF; cdr3_nt: TGTGCCAGCAGCCTACGACTGTATAGCAATCAGCCCCAGCATTTT
j_call: TRBJ1-1; v_call: TRBV2; clone_size: NA; d_call: NA; cdr3_aa: CASINGGLGLPMNTEAFF; cdr3_nt: TGTGCCAGCATCAACGGGGGATTGGGGCTCCCGATGAACACTGAAGCTTTCTTT
j_call: TRBJ1-4; v_call: TRBV12-5; clone_size: NA; d_call: TRBD1; cdr3_aa: CASGLVVWGTGMRKLFF; cdr3_nt: TGTGCTAGTGGTTTGGTAGTATGGGGGACAGGGATGAGGAAACTGTTTTTT
j_call: TRBJ2-2; v_call: TRBV2; clone_size: many; d_call: NA; cdr3_aa: CASSGLGRNTGELFF; cdr3_nt: TGTGCCAGCAGTGGACTGGGGCGGAACACCGGGGAGCTGTTTTTT
j_call: TRBJ1-5; v_call: TRBV28; clone_size: NA; d_call: TRBD1; cdr3_aa: CASSLHLGTVFNQPQHF; cdr3_nt: TGTGCCAGCAGCCTTCATTTAGGGACAGTATTCAATCAGCCCCAGCATTTT